This is a list of T cell receptor beta chains from one sample in a study of long-term antiretroviral therapy in people with HIV. Sequencing used immunoSEQ multiplex PCR; TCRdb keeps in-frame clones, though not all of them. The table records fewer than 45,000 clones, approximately 85% of them present only once. The sample consisted of unsorted PBMCs, taken 0.3 years after starting antiretroviral therapy. The receptor set was obtained from a man between 18 and 29 years old with HIV. The CDR3 runs from the conserved cysteine through the conserved F or W. The order of the fields is CDR3 length, D gene, V gene, clone size, J gene, CDR3 protein, CDR3 DNA. D genes are given only for firm matches. Not every row has a clone size; where given, it reads once, few, many or a size class.

14	.	TRBV5-1	few	TRBJ1-4	CASRPAYNREKLFF	TGCGCCAGCAGGCCAGCCTACAACAGGGAAAAACTGTTTTTT
15	.	TRBV27	.	TRBJ2-2	CASSVLGSSTGELFF	TGTGCCAGCAGCGTTCTGGGGTCTTCCACCGGGGAGCTGTTTTTT
13	.	TRBV27	.	TRBJ2-3	CASSLSRWDTQYF	TGTGCCAGCAGTTTATCCCGTTGGGATACGCAGTATTTT
14	TRBD1	TRBV6-5	.	TRBJ2-7	CASSYIGQGVGQYF	TGTGCCAGCAGTTACATCGGACAGGGAGTCGGGCAGTACTTC
19	TRBD2	TRBV4-3	.	TRBJ2-5	CASSQDGTSGSGAQETQYF	TGCGCCAGCAGCCAAGATGGAACTAGCGGGTCGGGGGCCCAAGAGACCCAGTACTTC
16	.	TRBV9	.	TRBJ1-3	CASSAQASRAGNTIYF	TGTGCCAGCAGCGCCCAGGCGTCAAGGGCGGGAAACACCATATATTTT
16	TRBD1	TRBV18	.	TRBJ2-4	CASSPSETGGSSIQYF	TGTGCCAGCTCACCATCGGAGACAGGGGGGAGCAGCATTCAGTACTTC
14	.	TRBV15	once	TRBJ2-7	CATSRDPGLYEQYF	TGTGCCACCAGCAGAGACCCAGGGCTATACGAGCAGTACTTC
16	TRBD2	TRBV2	.	TRBJ2-5	CASSDFFLREQETQYF	TGTGCCAGCAGTGATTTCTTCCTGCGGGAGCAAGAGACCCAGTACTTC
15	TRBD2	TRBV19	.	TRBJ2-7	CASSPSGAQSYEQYF	TGTGCCAGTAGTCCCAGCGGGGCACAATCCTACGAGCAGTACTTC
17	.	TRBV6-1	.	TRBJ1-2	CASSESYWWGSYYGYTF	TGTGCCAGCAGTGAATCCTACTGGTGGGGCAGCTACTATGGCTACACCTTC
13	.	TRBV7-2	.	TRBJ2-1	CASSYIGNNEQFF	TGTGCCAGCAGCTACATAGGAAACAATGAGCAGTTCTTC
15	.	TRBV15	.	TRBJ1-1	CATSRDPNLNTEAFF	TGTGCCACCAGCAGAGATCCAAATTTGAACACTGAAGCTTTCTTT
14	.	TRBV6-4	once	TRBJ2-3	CASSDSVESDTQYF	TGTGCCAGCAGTGACTCTGTAGAGTCAGATACGCAGTATTTT
12	.	TRBV6-5	.	TRBJ2-7	CASCSEYGEQYF	TGTGCCAGCTGTTCGGAGTACGGCGAGCAGTACTTC
13	.	TRBV11-2	.	TRBJ1-1	CASSTTVNTEAFF	TGTGCCAGCAGCACCACAGTTAACACTGAAGCTTTCTTT
13	.	TRBV5-4	.	TRBJ2-5	CASSRQTQETQYF	TGTGCCAGCAGCCGACAGACTCAAGAGACCCAGTACTTC
10	.	TRBV2	.	TRBJ2-7	CASSADEQYF	TGTGCCAGCAGTGCCGACGAGCAGTACTTC
14	TRBD1	TRBV6-1	.	TRBJ2-7	CASSGQGQSYEQYF	TGTGCCAGCAGTGGACAGGGACAATCCTACGAGCAGTACTTC
14	.	TRBV6-6	.	TRBJ1-4	CASMPGGSVEKLFF	TGTGCCAGCATGCCTGGGGGGTCAGTGGAAAAACTGTTTTTT
14	.	TRBV4-2	.	TRBJ1-2	CASSQGGGVRGYTF	TGTGCCAGCAGCCAAGGCGGGGGGGTCCGTGGCTACACCTTC
9	.	TRBV20-1	.	TRBJ2-5	CSIKETQYF	TGCAGTATTAAAGAGACCCAGTACTTC
15	.	TRBV18	.	TRBJ1-2	CASSPPAGTNYGYTF	TGTGCCAGCTCACCACCAGCAGGGACCAACTATGGCTACACCTTC
15	TRBD2	TRBV19	.	TRBJ2-7	CASRDSSGRAYEQYF	TGTGCCAGTAGGGATTCTAGCGGGAGGGCCTACGAGCAGTACTTC
14	TRBD1	TRBV6-5	.	TRBJ1-2	CASSYGQGADGYTF	TGTGCCAGCAGTTACGGACAGGGGGCGGATGGCTACACCTTC
13	.	TRBV9	.	TRBJ1-2	CASSVGDNYGYTF	TGTGCCAGCAGCGTGGGGGACAACTATGGCTACACCTTC
18	TRBD1	TRBV15	.	TRBJ1-3	CATSGSGTGASRGNTIYF	TGTGCCACCAGCGGCTCCGGGACAGGGGCATCGCGGGGAAACACCATATATTTT
14	.	TRBV2	.	TRBJ1-5	CASRDRTYGQPQHF	TGTGCCAGCAGGGATAGGACATACGGACAGCCCCAGCATTTT